One sample yielded the 4 T cell receptor beta chains listed below, sequenced in a study of control samples from healthy donors and cancer patients. Produced via immunoSEQ multiplex PCR; TCRdb's table is partial and in-frame only. The sample holds approximately 160,000 clones, 90% to 95% seen once. The sequenced sample was blood. The receptors were sampled from a woman under 30 in good health.

This clone has only a few counts. In DNA form, the CDR3 reads TGTGCCAGTAAATTGGCCAGAGTGAACACTGAAGCTTTCTTT. Translation gives CASKLARVNTEAFF. This chain joins TRBV19 and TRBJ1-1; D call uncertain. Trimming stripped 7 bases from V and 0 bases from J, with 12 bases between. The germline V gene has CDR1 LNHDA and CDR2 SQIVND (reference sequence). This CDR3 spans 14 amino acids.

V is TRBV19 and J is TRBJ2-3, with TRBD2 matching 7 bases. The J segment lost 0 bases and the V segment lost 3 bases, leaving 6 bases of the junction unmatched. The CDR3 extends over 16 amino acids. Germline V gene lookup returns CDR1 LNHDA and CDR2 SQIVND (reference sequence). Written as DNA, the CDR3 is TGTGCCAGTAGTATTAGCGGCGGGAGAAGCACAGATACGCAGTATTTT. It yields the protein CASSISGGRSTDTQYF.

CDR3 bases: TGTGCCAGCAGCCGGAAGCGGGGGGGCCCCGGGGAGCTGTTTTTT. Amino acids: CASSRKRGGPGELFF. The chain has TRBV7-8 and TRBJ2-2; TRBD2 matches 10 bases. The CDR3 consists of 15 residues. Germline lookup yields CDR1 SGHVS and CDR2 FQNEAQ. After removal of 5 bases from V and 6 bases from J, the junction contained 6 bases not matched to a gene.

The genes are TRBV9 and TRBJ2-5; D may match TRBD1 or TRBD2 (5 bases each). CDR1 and CDR2 (germline): SGDLS, YYNGEE. The CDR3 length is 16 residues. V shed 9 bases and J shed 1 base, with 22 bases lying between them. The CDR3 loop reads CAIKTDAGDLQETQYF. The CDR3 nucleotides are TGTGCCATCAAAACTGACGCCGGGGACCTCCAAGAGACCCAGTACTTC.